Presented here are 23 T cell receptor beta chains from one specimen sequenced in a study of STAT5B mutations in CD4+ large granular lymphocyte leukemia. Clones were sequenced by immunoSEQ multiplex PCR, and TCRdb holds only the in-frame ones, with some missing. The table has tens of thousands of clones, about four fifths seen once. Source material: CD4+ T cells from blood buffy coats. The origin of the receptors is a human donor in good health.

The genes are TRBV7-6 and TRBJ2-3, with 7 bases aligning to TRBD1. Germline assignment: CDR1 SGHVS and CDR2 FNYEAQ. The trim removed 1 base at V and 3 bases at J, leaving 7 bases unmatched. The CDR3 length is 16 residues. CDR3 residues: CASSLGRGGRTDTQYF. The CDR3 region has the DNA TGTGCCAGCAGCTTAGGACGAGGGGGCCGTACAGATACGCAGTATTTT. The variable domain in full, completed from reference TRBV7-6 and TRBJ2-3, reads GAGVSQSPRYKVTKRGQDVALRCDPISGHVSLYWYRQALGQGPEFLTYFNYEAQQDKSGLPNDRFSAERPEGSISTLTIQRTEQRDSAMYRCASSLGRGGRTDTQYFGPGTRLTVL.

The V and J genes are TRBV28 and TRBJ1-4; possible D gene TRBD1, 5 bases. From germline, CDR1 is MDHEN and CDR2 SYDVKM. The CDR3 loop spans 15 amino acids. V lost 5 bases to trimming and J lost 5 bases, with 15 bases between them. The chain's CDR3 is CASSRGYRGNEKLFF. DNA of the CDR3: TGTGCCAGCAGTCGGGGGTACCGCGGGAATGAAAAACTGTTTTTT.

The chain is built from TRBV7-8 and TRBJ2-7; D may be TRBD1 (6 bases). Trimming took off 5 bases at V and 1 base at J, with 15 bases between the two ends. The CDR3 has 15 amino acids. Germline loops: CDR1 SGHVS, CDR2 FQNEAQ. The CDR3 is CASSRFRDKSYEQYF. As DNA, the CDR3 is TGTGCCAGCAGCAGATTCCGGGACAAGTCCTACGAGCAGTACTTC.

This clone has more than one count but fewer than ten. This rearrangement joins TRBV30 to TRBJ1-6; 8 bases map to TRBD1. Germline V gene data show CDR1 as GTSNPN and CDR2 as SVGIG (reference sequence). Trimming removed 0 bases from V and 10 bases from J; junction bases left unmatched: 8. The CDR3 has 15 amino acids. The CDR3 nucleotides are TGTGCCTGGAGTGTACCGACAGGGGTAGGGTCACCCCTCCACTTT. Translating it yields CAWSVPTGVGSPLHF.

This clone was seen a single time. The chain couples TRBV5-1 to TRBJ2-3; unclear D gene. The CDR3 covers 14 residues. Trimming stripped 4 bases from V and 2 bases from J, with 11 bases between. Germline CDR1 is SGHRS and CDR2 is YFSETQ. The CDR3 loop reads CASSTDVTTDTQYF. The CDR3 DNA follows: TGCGCCAGCAGCACAGACGTTACCACAGATACGCAGTATTTT.

V and J are TRBV11-2 and TRBJ2-5; D is undetermined. The CDR3 has 16 amino acids. Trimming took 3 bases from V and 1 from J, leaving 15 bases between them. Germline CDR1 SGHAT, CDR2 FQNNGV. The DNA of the CDR3 is TGTGCCAGCAGCTTTTCCTTAGGGAACGGCCAAGAGACCCAGTACTTC. This gives the protein CASSFSLGNGQETQYF.

The CDR3 loop is CASSRRAPGQSHQPQHF. For the CDR3, the DNA is TGTGCCAGTAGTAGACGGGCCCCGGGGCAGTCCCATCAGCCCCAGCATTTT. The chain links TRBV19 to TRBJ1-5, with D possibly TRBD1 on 5 matching bases. Germline V gene data show CDR1 as LNHDA and CDR2 as SQIVND (reference sequence). V was cut by 4 bases and J by 5 bases, with 21 bases left in between. CDR3 length: 17 residues.

This sequence joins TRBV7-9 and TRBJ2-3, with D unclear. Germline V gives CDR1 SEHNR, CDR2 FQNEAQ (reference sequence). Trimming took off 5 bases at V and 4 bases at J, with 7 bases between the two ends. This CDR3 comprises 12 residues. This CDR3 reads CASSLKPDTQYF. DNA of the CDR3: TGTGCCAGCAGCCTTAAACCAGATACGCAGTATTTT.

This clone was detected a few times. This CDR3 is CAWKIRYPRGGEKLFF. CDR3 nucleotide sequence: TGTGCCTGGAAAATTAGGTACCCCAGAGGTGGTGAAAAACTGTTTTTT. The rearrangement joins TRBV30 to TRBJ1-4; D remains unclear. V lost 4 bases to trimming and J lost 7 bases, with 22 bases between them. Germline V gene sequence: CDR1 GTSNPN, CDR2 SVGIG (reference sequence). The CDR3 runs 16 residues.

This rearrangement joins TRBV7-2 to TRBJ1-4; D remains unclear. Trimming stripped 1 base from V and 7 bases from J, with 10 bases between. Germline values: CDR1 SGHTA, CDR2 FQGNSA. The CDR3 sequence is 14 residues long. CDR3 protein: CASSLGVTGEKLFF. In DNA, the CDR3 is TGTGCCAGCAGCTTAGGTGTTACCGGTGAAAAACTGTTTTTT.

The V call is TRBV19, the J call TRBJ1-4; weak D call: TRBD1 (5 bases). In germline, CDR1 is LNHDA, CDR2 SQIVND (reference sequence). Trimming pared 4 bases from V and 4 bases from J, leaving 10 bases between. The CDR3 extends over 14 amino acids. As DNA, the CDR3 is TGTGCCAGTAGTAGCGTGGGGGTTAATGAAAAACTGTTTTTT. This codes for CASSSVGVNEKLFF.

The chain has TRBV19 and TRBJ1-1; 8 bases align to TRBD1. After removal of 11 bases from V and 10 bases from J, the junction contained 15 bases not matched to a gene. Germline V gene sequence: CDR1 LNHDA, CDR2 SQIVND (reference sequence). The CDR3 totals 13 residues. The CDR3 is CAALPQGERTAFF. The CDR3 DNA reads as TGTGCCGCCCTCCCACAGGGGGAGCGTACAGCTTTCTTT.

This rearrangement joins TRBV6-5 to TRBJ1-4; 9 positions agree with TRBD1. Trimming at V came to 3 bases and at J to 5 bases, leaving 4 bases not matched to a gene. This CDR3 contains 15 residues. Germline V gene data show CDR1 as MNHEY and CDR2 as SVGAGI. CDR3 sequence reads: CASSYLDRGNEKLFF. The CDR3 nucleotides are TGTGCCAGCAGTTATTTAGACAGGGGGAATGAAAAACTGTTTTTT.

This chain links TRBV7-2 with TRBJ1-2; possible D gene TRBD1, 6 bases. V was pared by 1 base and J by 7 bases, with 10 bases between. This CDR3 contains 13 residues. In germline, CDR1 is SGHTA, CDR2 FQGNSA. The CDR3, as DNA: TGTGCCAGCAGCTTAGACAGGGACGGTGGCTACACCTTC. It yields the protein CASSLDRDGGYTF.

This clone was counted only a few times. V usage is TRBV10-1 and J usage is TRBJ1-5, with D perhaps matching TRBD1 (6 bases). V gave up 4 bases and J gave up 0 bases, with 13 bases separating them. Germline-derived CDR1 and CDR2 are WNHNN and SYGVQD (reference sequence). CDR3 length: 16 residues. The chain's CDR3 is CASSGHREHSNQPQHF. The CDR3 bases are TGCGCCAGCAGTGGACACAGGGAGCATAGCAATCAGCCCCAGCATTTT.

The chain recombines TRBV5-5 with TRBJ2-6, with 7 bases lining up with TRBD1. The CDR3 sequence is 14 residues long. After removal of 4 bases from V and 4 bases from J, the junction contained 2 bases not matched to a gene. Germline V lookup: CDR1 SGHKS, CDR2 YYEKEE (reference sequence). CDR3 DNA: TGTGCCAGCAGCCGGACAGGAGGGGCCAACGTCCTGACTTTC. Residues: CASSRTGGANVLTF.

The rearrangement links TRBV5-6 to TRBJ1-2; the match to TRBD1 covers 9 bases. This CDR3 has 13 amino acids. CDR1 and CDR2 (germline): SGHDT, YYEEEE. V lost 4 bases and J lost 7; bases outside the gene matches: 5. The CDR3 loop reads CASSRGTGSGYTF. CDR3 nucleotides: TGTGCCAGCAGCCGAGGGACAGGGAGTGGCTACACCTTC.

This chain uses TRBV4-2 with TRBJ1-4; a weak D match, TRBD1 (5 bases). This CDR3 region has 16 residues. Per the germline V gene, CDR1 is LGHNA and CDR2 is YNFKEQ. The V end was cut by 2 bases, the J end by 8 bases, with 18 bases between. The CDR3 sequence is CASSQIQTRVGEKLFF. Written as DNA, the CDR3 is TGTGCCAGCAGCCAAATACAAACCAGGGTTGGGGAAAAACTGTTTTTT.

This clone was recorded a few times. This chain links TRBV5-4 with TRBJ2-7; D could derive from TRBD1 or TRBD2 (5 bases each). Trimming took off 1 base at V and 6 bases at J, with 8 bases between the two ends. The CDR3 consists of 12 residues. CDR1 SGHNT and CDR2 YYREEE come from the germline V gene (reference sequence). This chain's CDR3 is CASSLRGTEQYF. Written as DNA, the CDR3 is TGTGCCAGCAGCTTGAGAGGGACCGAGCAGTACTTC.

The chain carries TRBV4-3 and TRBJ2-1; D call uncertain. Germline CDR1 LGHNA, CDR2 YSLEER. V was trimmed by 0 bases and J by 0 bases, leaving 12 bases between them. The CDR3 runs 17 residues. CDR3 region: CASSQEWRTSSYNEQFF. The CDR3 bases are TGCGCCAGCAGCCAAGAGTGGCGCACCAGCTCCTACAATGAGCAGTTCTTC.

This chain joins TRBV30 and TRBJ2-2, with TRBD2 as a possible D gene (6 bases). The CDR3 has 15 amino acids. Germline V gene sequence: CDR1 GTSNPN, CDR2 SVGIG (reference sequence). Trimming pared 7 bases from V and 2 bases from J, leaving 17 bases between. CDR3 amino acids: CASYDGRGNTGELFF. In nucleotides, the CDR3 is TGTGCCTCCTACGACGGGAGAGGTAACACCGGGGAGCTGTTTTTT.

The V gene is TRBV27, the J gene TRBJ2-5; 9 nucleotides line up with TRBD2. J was trimmed by 5 bases and V by 2 bases; bases with no gene match: 9. The CDR3 totals 16 residues. Per germline, CDR1 MNHEY and CDR2 SMNVEV (reference sequence). The CDR3 loop is CASSLGAGGIWETQYF. Here the CDR3 DNA reads TGTGCCAGCAGTTTAGGGGCGGGAGGGATCTGGGAGACCCAGTACTTC.

This chain joins TRBV29-1 and TRBJ2-2; 9 bases are shared with TRBD2. Germline lookup yields CDR1 SQVTM and CDR2 ANQGSEA. The CDR3 extends over 16 amino acids. The ends lost 4 bases at V and 8 bases at J; junction bases unmatched: 14. CDR3 DNA sequence: TGCAGCGTTGGGGGTAGCGGGAGTTCCGCGGGTGGGGAGCTGTTTTTT. Amino acids: CSVGGSGSSAGGELFF.